The next 29 T cell receptor beta chains were all read from a single sample in a study of early T cells in non-severe SARS-CoV-2 infection. In TCRdb, the 5' RACE reads were re-called with MiXCR into one record per CDR3 protein. In the table there are about 36,000 distinct CDR3 sequences, roughly 4% of which are singletons. Sequencing was performed on whole blood. The receptors originated from an adult who was a healthcare worker with PCR-confirmed SARS-CoV-2 infection or an uninfected control (not recorded which).

In this sample, this clonotype turned up many times. This chain joins TRBV10-3 and TRBJ2-1; 7 nucleotides align to TRBD2. This CDR3 is 16 amino acids long. V lost 6 bases to trimming and J lost 2 bases; unmatched junction nucleotides: 10. Looked up from germline, CDR1 is ENHRY and CDR2 is SYGVKD. The chain's CDR3 is CAISGAGDITYNEQFF. The CDR3 bases are TGTGCCATCAGCGGGGCGGGAGATATCACCTACAATGAGCAGTTCTTC.

In its sample, this clonotype was seen many times. This chain uses TRBV4-2 with TRBJ2-3; 10 positions agree with TRBD2. Trimming cost V 4 bases and J 3 bases; bases outside gene matches: 13. The germline gives CDR1 LGHNA, CDR2 YNFKEQ. The CDR3 consists of 18 residues. CDR3 region: CASSLLASGRPFTDTQYF. The CDR3 DNA reads as TGTGCCAGCAGCCTCCTGGCTAGCGGGAGACCATTTACAGATACGCAGTATTTT.

In its sample, this clonotype was seen many times. This sequence joins TRBV4-1 and TRBJ2-2, with D unclear. This CDR3 contains 18 residues. In germline, CDR1 is MGHRA, CDR2 YSYEKL. Trimming removed 0 bases at V and 1 base at J, with 15 bases between. The CDR3 region is CASSQDRVGMWNTGELFF. The DNA of the CDR3 is TGCGCCAGCAGCCAAGATCGGGTCGGTATGTGGAACACCGGGGAGCTGTTTTTT.

This clonotype has at least ten counts. The genes are TRBV3-1 and TRBJ2-2; D possibly matches TRBD1 or TRBD2 (5 bases each). Trimming left V 4 bases short and J 2 bases short, with 14 bases between. The CDR3 has 16 residues. CDR1 is LGHDT and CDR2 is YNNKEL in the germline V gene (reference sequence). The CDR3 nucleotides read TGTGCCAGCAGCCCAAGGGGCGCGGGTAACACCGGGGAGCTGTTTTTT. It is translated as CASSPRGAGNTGELFF.

This clonotype was recorded many times. The V call is TRBV6-2 or TRBV6-3, the J call TRBJ1-5; TRBD1 is a possible D gene (6 bases). The CDR3 is 17 amino acids. Trimming removed 5 bases from V and 4 bases from J, with 21 bases in between. Germline CDR1 MNHEY, CDR2 SVGEGT. The CDR3, as DNA: TGTGCCAGCAGTCCGACCACAGGGAAGGGGCTTAATCAGCCCCAGCATTTT. It specifies CASSPTTGKGLNQPQHF.

This clonotype was found many times. V is TRBV6-5 and J is TRBJ2-2, with 8 positions matching TRBD2. V dropped 2 bases and J dropped 0; count of bases not matched to a gene: 2. Per germline, CDR1 MNHEY and CDR2 SVGAGI. The CDR3 sequence is 16 residues long. The CDR3 bases are TGTGCCAGCAGTTACAGGACTAGCCCGAACACCGGGGAGCTGTTTTTT. This sequence encodes CASSYRTSPNTGELFF.

At least ten counts were recorded for this clonotype. The rearrangement links TRBV14 to TRBJ1-1; D uncertain. The V end lost 2 bases, the J end lost 1 base, and 5 bases lay between the germline ends. Germline V CDR1 and CDR2: SGHDN, FVKESK. There are 13 residues in the CDR3. For the CDR3, the DNA is TGTGCCAGCAGCCAACAAGGGAACACTGAAGCTTTCTTT. Translated: CASSQQGNTEAFF.

This clonotype was counted at least ten times. This chain connects TRBV9 to TRBJ2-1; D is unresolved. The CDR3 spans 15 residues. Germline V gives CDR1 SGDLS, CDR2 YYNGEE. V was clipped by 0 bases and J by 0 bases, with 7 bases between them. The CDR3 sequence is CASSVGKNSYNEQFF. The CDR3 nucleotides read TGTGCCAGCAGCGTAGGTAAGAACTCCTACAATGAGCAGTTCTTC.

This clonotype was recorded many times. The V and J genes are TRBV5-6 and TRBJ2-1; 9 bases fit TRBD2. The CDR3 spans 14 residues. CDR1 and CDR2 from the germline V gene are SGHDT and YYEEEE. V gave up 2 bases and J gave up 13 bases; unmatched junction bases: 10. CDR3 amino acids: CASSFSGSPKDQFF. As DNA, the CDR3 is TGTGCCAGCAGCTTTAGCGGGAGTCCCAAGGATCAGTTCTTC. Combining the CDR3 with reference TRBV5-6 and TRBJ2-1 gives the whole variable domain DAGVTQSPTHLIKTRGQQVTLRCSPKSGHDTVSWYQQALGQGPQFIFQYYEEEERQRGNFPDRFSGHQFPNYSSELNVNALLLGDSALYLCASSFSGSPKDQFFGPGTRLTVL.

There are a few counts of this clonotype. The V gene is TRBV4-2, the J gene TRBJ2-3, with 10 bases fitting TRBD2. The junction had 12 bases not matched to a gene; V was cut back by 0 bases and J by 6 bases. There are 18 residues in the CDR3. Germline V CDR1 and CDR2: LGHNA, YNFKEQ. The CDR3 region is CASSQESGRALGPDTQYF. CDR3 nucleotides: TGTGCCAGCAGCCAAGAGAGCGGGAGGGCCCTCGGCCCCGATACGCAGTATTTT.

The sample holds many counts of this clonotype. CDR3 sequence: CASSELKGQTTNQPQHF. The CDR3 DNA reads as TGTGCCAGCAGCGAACTTAAAGGACAGACGACCAATCAGCCCCAGCATTTT. The chain carries TRBV5-8 and TRBJ1-5; TRBD1 is a possible D gene (6 bases). Trimming removed 4 bases from V and 3 bases from J, with 20 bases in between. CDR1 and CDR2 (germline): SGHTS, YDEGEE. The CDR3 has 17 amino acids.

This clonotype was recorded many times. The chain has TRBV11-3 and TRBJ1-1, with D possibly TRBD1 on 6 matching bases. CDR3 length: 15 amino acids. Trimming took off 5 bases at V and 1 base at J, with 14 bases between the two ends. The germline CDR1 and CDR2 sequences are SGHNT and YENEEA. The CDR3 DNA sequence: TGTGCCAGCAGCACAGGACAGAAGAAGAACACTGAAGCTTTCTTT. Protein product: CASSTGQKKNTEAFF.

The rearrangement joins TRBV7-2 to TRBJ1-5, with unresolved D. The V gene lost 5 bases and the J gene lost 4 bases, with 15 bases spanning the gap. Germline V gene sequence: CDR1 SGHTA, CDR2 FQGNSA. This CDR3 comprises 15 residues. In DNA form, the CDR3 reads TGTGCCAGCAGCCGAAGCGCAGGCGCAAATCAGCCCCAGCATTTT. This gives the protein CASSRSAGANQPQHF.

This clonotype was picked up many times. This rearrangement joins TRBV10-3 to TRBJ2-5; 8 bases map to TRBD1. CDR1 is ENHRY and CDR2 is SYGVKD in the germline V gene. The ends lost 10 bases at V and 3 bases at J; junction bases unmatched: 10. This CDR3 comprises 14 residues. The CDR3 region has the DNA TGTGCCACGGTGGACAGGGTAGGGGAAGAGACCCAGTACTTC. It translates to CATVDRVGEETQYF.

This clonotype was counted many times. This chain joins TRBV18 and TRBJ2-2; D perhaps matches TRBD1 (5 bases). The CDR3 loop spans 16 amino acids. The ends were cut back, 3 bases at V and 1 base at J, with 12 bases in the middle. The V gene's germline CDR1 is KGHSH and CDR2 LQKENI. The chain's CDR3 is CASSPNGHLNTGELFF. The DNA for the CDR3 is TGTGCCAGCTCACCGAACGGACATCTGAACACCGGGGAGCTGTTTTTT.

The table lists this clonotype with many counts. The CDR3 DNA follows: TGTGCCAGCAGCCCAAGACAGGGTCAGACCCAGTACTTC. Translation gives CASSPRQGQTQYF. The chain recombines TRBV12-3 or TRBV12-4 with TRBJ2-5; the match to TRBD1 covers 7 bases. V lost 6 bases, J lost 6 bases, and 7 bases stayed unmatched. The CDR3 consists of 13 residues.

The table lists this clonotype with many counts. V and J are TRBV20-1 and TRBJ2-6; no clear D. Germline lookup yields CDR1 DFQATT and CDR2 SNEGSKA (reference sequence). The CDR3 covers 13 residues. Trimming shortened V by 3 bases and J by 0 bases, and 3 bases separated the two germline ends. This CDR3 reads CSASLSGANVLTF. As DNA, the CDR3 is TGCAGTGCTAGTCTCTCTGGGGCCAACGTCCTGACTTTC.

This clonotype was recorded at least ten times. The CDR3 protein is CAIMKDVNTEAFF. CDR3 in DNA: TGTGCCATCATGAAAGACGTTAACACTGAAGCTTTCTTT. The chain has TRBV10-3 and TRBJ1-1, with unresolved D. This CDR3 has 13 residues. The V end was cut by 7 bases, the J end by 2 bases, with 11 bases between. The germline gives CDR1 ENHRY, CDR2 SYGVKD.

This clonotype was seen only a few times. This chain connects TRBV12-3 or TRBV12-4 to TRBJ1-2, with a weak D call TRBD1 (6 bases). This CDR3 contains 13 residues. V lost 7 bases, J lost 7 bases, and 16 bases lay in between. CDR3 DNA sequence: TGTGCCAGCACCACAAACAGGGTTGCTGGCTACACCTTC. Translation: CASTTNRVAGYTF.

This clonotype was observed at least ten times. The chain is built from TRBV4-2 and TRBJ1-2; possible D gene TRBD1, 5 bases. The CDR3 has 16 residues. Germline V gene sequence: CDR1 LGHNA, CDR2 YNFKEQ. The V end lost 0 bases, the J end lost 4 bases, and 15 bases lay between the germline ends. The DNA of the CDR3 is TGTGCCAGCAGCCAAGAACCCGTAGCGGGGCTCTATGGCTACACCTTC. Translating it yields CASSQEPVAGLYGYTF.

J is TRBJ1-1 and V is TRBV6-2 or TRBV6-3; D is unresolved. V lost 8 bases to trimming and J lost 1 base, with 17 bases between them. Germline values: CDR1 MNHEY, CDR2 SVGEGT. The length of the CDR3 is 15 residues. This CDR3 reads CASGTARLKNTEAFF. The CDR3, as DNA: TGTGCCAGCGGCACAGCGAGATTAAAGAACACTGAAGCTTTCTTT.

In its sample, this clonotype was seen many times. The rearrangement joins TRBV6-1 to TRBJ2-7; D remains ambiguous. With 0 bases removed from V and 4 bases from J, the gap between germline ends came to 10 bases. The CDR3 is 14 residues long. In germline, CDR1 is MNHNS, CDR2 SASEGT. In DNA form, the CDR3 reads TGTGCCAGCAGTGAAGCAGAAACAGATTACGAGCAGTACGTC. Translating it yields CASSEAETDYEQYV.

In its sample, this clonotype was seen many times. The V and J genes are TRBV9 and TRBJ2-7, with 10 bases lining up with TRBD2. The CDR3 loop spans 14 amino acids. Germline loops: CDR1 SGDLS, CDR2 YYNGEE. J was trimmed by 4 bases and V by 4 bases; bases with no gene match: 5. In DNA form, the CDR3 reads TGTGCCAGCAGCCCCGGGACTAGCGTATACGAGCAGTACTTC. Protein sequence: CASSPGTSVYEQYF.

This clonotype was recorded at least ten times. The chain combines TRBV10-3 with TRBJ1-4; 7 nucleotides agree with TRBD1. The germline V gene has CDR1 ENHRY and CDR2 SYGVKD. J was trimmed by 5 bases and V by 9 bases; bases with no gene match: 6. The CDR3 extends over 13 amino acids. The CDR3 here is CAIRDSGNEKLFF. CDR3 bases: TGTGCCATAAGGGACAGTGGGAATGAAAAACTGTTTTTT.

By frequency in the sample, this clonotype is medium-sized. The chain couples TRBV27 to TRBJ2-7; possible D gene TRBD2, 6 bases. The V gene's germline CDR1 is MNHEY and CDR2 SMNVEV (reference sequence). This CDR3 is built from 13 residues. Trimming shortened V by 2 bases and J by 5 bases, and 10 bases separated the two germline ends. The CDR3 loop is CASSLAGGNEQYF. In DNA form, the CDR3 reads TGTGCCAGCAGTTTAGCTGGGGGGAACGAGCAGTACTTC.

J is TRBJ2-1 and V is TRBV10-3, with a tentative D call TRBD2 (7 bases). The tail of the sequence fits TRBJ2-7 better, so the J call may be wrong. The CDR3 has 15 amino acids. The germline CDR1 and CDR2 sequences are ENHRY and SYGVKD. The CDR3 DNA reads as TGTGCCATCAGGGGGGAGGGGACACTTACGATCGAGCAGTACTTC. Translation: CAIRGEGTLTIEQYF.

This clonotype was detected only once. This chain joins TRBV21-1 and TRBJ2-5; the table's D call of TRBD1 was not tested on the DNA. TRBV21-1 is marked as a pseudogene. The CDR3 contains 15 residues. The CDR3 nucleotides are TGTGCCAGCACCAGACAGGGGGGAAAACAAGAGACCCAGTACTTC. Translation: CASTRQGGKQETQYF.

This clonotype was recorded at least ten times. The rearrangement links TRBV29-1 to TRBJ1-6; TRBD1 might be the D (6 bases). Germline V gives CDR1 SQVTM, CDR2 ANQGSEA. V was trimmed by 4 bases and J by 7 bases, leaving 14 bases between them. The CDR3 is 14 amino acids. This CDR3 is CSVVGGIRNSPLHF. The DNA of the CDR3 is TGCAGCGTTGTAGGGGGGATTAGAAATTCACCCCTCCACTTT. Based on the CDR3 plus reference TRBV29-1 and TRBJ1-6, the full variable domain is SAVISQKPSRDICQRGTSLTIQCQVDSQVTMMFWYRQQPGQSLTLIATANQGSEATYESGFVIDKFPISRPNLTFSTLTVSNMSPEDSSIYLCSVVGGIRNSPLHFGNGTRLTVT.

This clonotype was picked up many times. This chain links TRBV5-6 with TRBJ2-1; 11 nucleotides agree with TRBD2. Germline V gene lookup returns CDR1 SGHDT and CDR2 YYEEEE. Losses at the gene ends were 2 bases for V and 0 bases for J; bases not matched to a gene: 10. This CDR3 region has 19 residues. CDR3 sequence: CASSLHRTSGPSSYNEQFF. Written as DNA, the CDR3 is TGTGCCAGCAGCTTACACCGGACTAGCGGGCCGAGCTCCTACAATGAGCAGTTCTTC. Variable domain in full (rest from reference TRBV5-6 and TRBJ2-1): DAGVTQSPTHLIKTRGQQVTLRCSPKSGHDTVSWYQQALGQGPQFIFQYYEEEERQRGNFPDRFSGHQFPNYSSELNVNALLLGDSALYLCASSLHRTSGPSSYNEQFFGPGTRLTVL.